One and the same sample provided the 3 T cell receptor beta chains below, sequenced in a study of OX40 agonist ivuxolimab in advanced cancers. Some clones are missing from TCRdb's copy, which holds only in-frame ones; the method was immunoSEQ multiplex PCR. The sample holds more than 75,000 clones, around 86% seen once. The sequencing used CD4+ or CD8+ T cells sorted from blood, collected in a trial of the OX40 agonist ivuxolimab. The receptors were gathered from an adult with an advanced solid tumor such as melanoma, head and neck, liver or kidney cancer.

The chain joins TRBV28 to TRBJ2-7, with 8 nucleotides matching TRBD1. The J call may be incorrect, as the DNA end agrees better with TRBJ2-5. CDR1 MDHEN and CDR2 SYDVKM come from the germline V gene. The CDR3 covers 19 residues. The CDR3 loop reads CASRPFRDRTNPGRETQYF. In DNA, the CDR3 is TGTGCCAGCAGGCCGTTTCGGGACAGGACTAACCCCGGACGGGAGACCCAGTACTTC.

This clone came up a few times. The chain uses TRBV2 and TRBJ1-2, with TRBD1 as a possible D gene (6 bases). Germline V CDR1 and CDR2: SNHLY, FYNNEI. There are 11 residues in the CDR3. With 11 bases removed from V and 3 bases from J, the gap between germline ends came to 10 bases. CDR3 sequence: CAGGGDYGYTF. CDR3 DNA sequence: TGTGCCGGAGGGGGGGACTATGGCTACACCTTC.

The chain has TRBV5-5 and TRBJ2-6, with D uncertain. Germline V CDR1 and CDR2: SGHKS, YYEKEE (reference sequence). CDR3 size: 15 residues. The V end lost 3 bases, the J end lost 0 bases, and 7 bases lay between the germline ends. Written as DNA, the CDR3 is TGTGCCAGCAGCTCGAGTGGCTCTGGGGCCAACGTCCTGACTTTC. It yields the protein CASSSSGSGANVLTF.